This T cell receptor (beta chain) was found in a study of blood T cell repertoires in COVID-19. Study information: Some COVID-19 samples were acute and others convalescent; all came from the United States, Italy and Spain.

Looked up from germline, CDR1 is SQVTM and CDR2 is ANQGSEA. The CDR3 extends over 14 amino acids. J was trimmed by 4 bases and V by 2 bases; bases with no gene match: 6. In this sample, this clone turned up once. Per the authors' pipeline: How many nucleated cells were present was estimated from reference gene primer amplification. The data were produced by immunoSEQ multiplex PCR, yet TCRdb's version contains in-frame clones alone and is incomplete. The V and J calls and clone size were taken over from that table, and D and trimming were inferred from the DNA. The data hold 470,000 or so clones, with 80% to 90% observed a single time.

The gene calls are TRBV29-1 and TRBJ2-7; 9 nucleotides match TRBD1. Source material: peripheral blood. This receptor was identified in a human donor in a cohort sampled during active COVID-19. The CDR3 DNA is TGCAGCGTTGAAATAGGGACAGGGAAGTACGAGCAGTACTTC. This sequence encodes CSVEIGTGKYEQYF.